Each of the 19 T cell receptor beta chains below was sequenced from the same sample in a study of T-cell reconstitution after alpha-beta-depleted transplantation in children. TCRbeta library construction was performed incorporating unique molecular identifiers. TCRdb fed the PCR reads into MiXCR, producing one record per CDR3 protein. The table lists 440,000 or so distinct CDR3 sequences, approximately 41% of them singletons. The starting material was PBMCs, obtained before TCRalphabeta/CD19-depleted stem cell transplant. Receptors originate from a girl aged 2-9 years with aplastic anemia, due to receive a stem cell transplant.

This chain uses TRBV6-1 with TRBJ2-1, with D perhaps matching TRBD1 or TRBD2 (5 bases each). V dropped 4 bases and J dropped 6 bases, with 19 bases sitting between them. The CDR3 runs 16 residues. From germline, CDR1 is MNHNS and CDR2 SASEGT. Here the CDR3 DNA reads TGTGCCAGCAGTGGAGGGACCGCGCAAGTATCCAATGAGCAGTTCTTC. It codes for CASSGGTAQVSNEQFF.

The rearrangement uses TRBV7-3 and TRBJ2-1; a weak D match, TRBD2 (6 bases). The V gene's germline CDR1 is SGHTA and CDR2 FQGTGA. V dropped 5 bases and J dropped 3 bases, with 14 bases sitting between them. The CDR3 consists of 15 residues. Here the CDR3 reads CASSLWTGVYNEQFF. In nucleotides, the CDR3 is TGTGCCAGCAGCCTTTGGACGGGAGTCTACAATGAGCAGTTCTTC.

The V gene is TRBV20-1, the J gene TRBJ2-2; D possibly corresponds to TRBD2 (6 bases). Germline CDR1 and CDR2: DFQATT and SNEGSKA (reference sequence). The CDR3 is made up of 16 amino acids. V lost 3 bases to trimming and J lost 5 bases, with 19 bases between them. CDR3 DNA sequence: TGCAGTGCTAGTTGGGAGGCGGGAAAGGTTACCGGGGAGCTGTTTTTT. It specifies CSASWEAGKVTGELFF.

This clonotype was seen repeatedly, ten times or more. The DNA for the CDR3 is TGCAGTGCTCAGACTAGCGGGAGGCCCCTATTCGGCACAGATACGCAGTATTTT. Translating it yields CSAQTSGRPLFGTDTQYF. This rearrangement joins TRBV20-1 to TRBJ2-3, with 13 nucleotides matching TRBD2. Germline loops: CDR1 DFQATT, CDR2 SNEGSKA (reference sequence). V was pared by 5 bases and J by 1 base, with 12 bases of the junction left unmatched. This CDR3 is built from 18 residues.

The chain employs TRBV15 and TRBJ2-2, with D perhaps TRBD2 (6 bases). V shed 2 bases and J shed 5 bases, with 9 bases lying between them. The CDR3 spans 14 residues. Germline V gene sequence: CDR1 LNHNV, CDR2 YYDKDF (reference sequence). CDR3 in amino acids: CATSRLGRTGELFF. The CDR3 coding sequence is TGTGCCACCAGCAGATTGGGGAGGACCGGGGAGCTGTTTTTT.

Ten or more counts support this clonotype. V usage is TRBV19 and J usage is TRBJ2-1; TRBD2 is a possible D gene (6 bases). Per germline, CDR1 LNHDA and CDR2 SQIVND (reference sequence). The CDR3 spans 15 residues. With 5 bases removed from V and 2 bases from J, the gap between germline ends came to 13 bases. DNA of the CDR3: TGTGCCAGTAGTCCACAGGAGGGCACCTACAATGAGCAGTTCTTC. This sequence encodes CASSPQEGTYNEQFF.

This clonotype was seen a few times. The genes are TRBV27 and TRBJ2-3; perhaps TRBD2 as D (6 bases). Per the germline V gene, CDR1 is MNHEY and CDR2 is SMNVEV (reference sequence). The CDR3 has 16 amino acids. Trimming stripped 2 bases from V and 6 bases from J, with 18 bases between. The CDR3 region has the DNA TGTGCCAGCAGTTTAGGACTAATGTATCTGGGGGATACGCAGTATTTT. Translated, it gives CASSLGLMYLGDTQYF.

This chain joins TRBV20-1 and TRBJ2-7; D is ambiguous. The CDR3 is 13 residues long. Germline values: CDR1 DFQATT, CDR2 SNEGSKA (reference sequence). The ends were cut back, 1 base at V and 3 bases at J, with 10 bases in the middle. CDR3 region: CSARGDGYYEQYF. The CDR3, as DNA: TGCAGTGCTAGAGGCGACGGTTACTACGAGCAGTACTTC.

This clonotype appeared a few times. The gene calls are TRBV5-1 and TRBJ1-1; 7 bases agree with TRBD1. CDR3 length equals 14 residues. In germline, CDR1 is SGHRS, CDR2 YFSETQ. V was clipped by 4 bases and J by 2 bases; unmatched bases: 5. CDR3 DNA: TGCGCCAGCAGCCACAGGGGCCCTAACACTGAAGCTTTCTTT. This translates into CASSHRGPNTEAFF.

This clonotype was detected a few times. The chain couples TRBV14 to TRBJ2-7, with a weak D call TRBD1 (7 bases). V lost 4 bases and J 2 bases, leaving 15 bases between the germline ends. The V gene's germline CDR1 is SGHDN and CDR2 FVKESK. The CDR3 totals 15 residues. CDR3: CASSPRQGGPYEQYF. CDR3 coding DNA: TGTGCCAGCAGCCCTAGACAGGGAGGACCCTACGAGCAGTACTTC.

There are a few counts of this clonotype. The genes are TRBV27 and TRBJ2-4; D is ambiguous. V lost 6 bases and J 0 bases, leaving 6 bases between the germline ends. CDR1 and CDR2 from the germline V gene are MNHEY and SMNVEV (reference sequence). The CDR3 is 13 amino acids. CDR3 sequence reads: CASRTLAKNIQYF. The DNA for the CDR3 is TGTGCCAGCAGAACACTAGCCAAAAACATTCAGTACTTC.

This clonotype appeared many times. The J gene is TRBJ2-2, the V gene TRBV7-9; 9 nucleotides agree with TRBD1. Per the germline V gene, CDR1 is SEHNR and CDR2 is FQNEAQ (reference sequence). J gave up 8 bases and V 5 bases, and 9 bases lay outside the gene matches. This CDR3 has 15 amino acids. CDR3 in amino acids: CASSDPGQGRGELFF. CDR3 bases: TGTGCCAGCAGCGATCCGGGACAGGGTCGAGGGGAGCTGTTTTTT. Full variable domain (outside the CDR3, taken from reference TRBV7-9 and TRBJ2-2): DTGVSQNPRHKITKRGQNVTFRCDPISEHNRLYWYRQTLGQGPEFLTYFQNEAQLEKSRLLSDRFSAERPKGSFSTLEIQRTEQGDSAMYLCASSDPGQGRGELFFGEGSRLTVL.

V gene TRBV20-1 combines with J gene TRBJ2-3; D might be TRBD2 (6 bases). The ends were cut back, 6 bases at V and 2 bases at J, with 24 bases in the middle. The germline V gene encodes CDR1 DFQATT and CDR2 SNEGSKA (reference sequence). This CDR3 is 17 amino acids long. The DNA for the CDR3 is TGCAGTGCGCCCTTTTTACTAGCCGGGCACACCACAGATACGCAGTATTTT. As protein: CSAPFLLAGHTTDTQYF.

This clonotype came up a few times. The V gene is TRBV7-2, the J gene TRBJ2-7, with D hard to call. The germline CDR1 and CDR2 sequences are SGHTA and FQGNSA. This CDR3 spans 13 amino acids. The ends were cut back, 2 bases at V and 4 bases at J, with 9 bases in the middle. The CDR3 region is CASSLYGPYEQYF. Here the CDR3 DNA reads TGTGCCAGCAGCTTATACGGACCATACGAGCAGTACTTC.

This clonotype occurred many times. The chain employs TRBV9 and TRBJ2-2; 8 bases match TRBD1. V lost 3 bases and J lost 4; bases outside the gene matches: 5. Germline V CDR1 and CDR2: SGDLS, YYNGEE. The CDR3 has 15 amino acids. This CDR3 reads CASSEGTGRTGELFF. The CDR3 nucleotides read TGTGCCAGCAGCGAGGGGACAGGTCGCACCGGGGAGCTGTTTTTT.

The CDR3 loop reads CASEGLAGGPRYEQFF. For the CDR3, the DNA is TGTGCCAGCGAGGGACTAGCGGGGGGGCCTAGGTATGAGCAGTTCTTC. The gene calls are TRBV28 and TRBJ2-1, with 16 bases lining up with TRBD2. CDR3 length equals 16 residues. The trim removed 8 bases at V and 8 bases at J, leaving 9 bases unmatched. Germline-derived CDR1 and CDR2 are MDHEN and SYDVKM.

In its sample, this clonotype was seen many times. The rearrangement uses TRBV20-1 and TRBJ2-2; no definite D call. There are 14 residues in the CDR3. V was trimmed by 1 base and J by 5 bases, leaving 11 bases between them. Germline CDR1 reads DFQATT; CDR2 reads SNEGSKA (reference sequence). The CDR3 spells CSARGPGGTGELFF. CDR3 DNA sequence: TGCAGTGCTAGAGGCCCGGGCGGTACCGGGGAGCTGTTTTTT.

This clonotype was observed at least ten times. The chain is built from TRBV7-2 and TRBJ1-2; D remains ambiguous. Trimming removed 5 bases from V and 5 bases from J, with 3 bases in between. Germline CDR1 SGHTA, CDR2 FQGNSA. CDR3 size: 10 residues. The CDR3 protein is CASSAYGYTF. The CDR3 DNA follows: TGTGCCAGCAGCGCATATGGCTACACCTTC.

This clonotype was picked up a small number of times. The J gene is TRBJ2-3, the V gene TRBV6-1; TRBD1 agrees at 10 bases. V lost 7 bases to trimming and J lost 1 base; unmatched junction nucleotides: 17. This CDR3 has 19 amino acids. From germline, CDR1 is MNHNS and CDR2 SASEGT. The CDR3 protein is CASTTLDRGLVTGTDTQYF. CDR3 in DNA: TGTGCCAGCACAACCCTGGACAGGGGGTTAGTCACTGGCACAGATACGCAGTATTTT.